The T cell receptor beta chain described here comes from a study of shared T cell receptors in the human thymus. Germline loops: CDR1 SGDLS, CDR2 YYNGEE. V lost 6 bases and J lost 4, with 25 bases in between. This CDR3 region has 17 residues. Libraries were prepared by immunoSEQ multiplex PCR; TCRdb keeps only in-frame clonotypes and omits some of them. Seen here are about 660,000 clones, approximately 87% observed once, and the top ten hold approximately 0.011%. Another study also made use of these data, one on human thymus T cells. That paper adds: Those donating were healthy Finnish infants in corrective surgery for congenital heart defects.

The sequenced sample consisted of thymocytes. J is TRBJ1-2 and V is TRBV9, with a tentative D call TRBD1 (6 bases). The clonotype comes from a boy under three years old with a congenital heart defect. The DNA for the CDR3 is TGTGCCAGCACCCTAGAGGGACATCAAATTCCCCCCTATGGCTACACCTTC. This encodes CASTLEGHQIPPYGYTF.